This entry lists 20 T cell receptor beta chains sequenced from one sample in a study of T-cell reconstitution after alpha-beta-depleted transplantation in children. Molecular barcoding with unique molecular identifiers was used for the TCRbeta library. In TCRdb, the PCR reads were re-called with MiXCR into one record per CDR3 protein. The profile shows about 610,000 distinct CDR3 sequences, 10% of them singletons. The input for sequencing was PBMCs from the stem cell graft donor, taken from the stem cell graft. The receptors derive from a human donor who donated a stem cell graft to a child with acute myeloid leukemia.

This clonotype was seen many times. The chain joins TRBV9 to TRBJ2-5; D is ambiguous. Per germline, CDR1 SGDLS and CDR2 YYNGEE. The CDR3 spans 14 residues. The V gene lost 0 bases and the J gene lost 4 bases, with 10 bases spanning the gap. The CDR3 reads CASSVATGVETQYF. In DNA, the CDR3 is TGTGCCAGCAGCGTAGCTACCGGCGTAGAGACCCAGTACTTC.

This clonotype was recorded a few times. The chain carries TRBV7-2 and TRBJ2-3, with 9 positions matching TRBD1. The ends lost 1 base at V and 5 bases at J; junction bases unmatched: 7. This CDR3 has 16 residues. Germline loops: CDR1 SGHTA, CDR2 FQGNSA. This chain's CDR3 is CASSLVGTGIQDTQYF. The CDR3 DNA sequence: TGTGCCAGCAGCTTAGTCGGGACAGGGATTCAAGATACGCAGTATTTT.

The chain joins TRBV20-1 to TRBJ2-1, with 11 bases identical to TRBD2. The CDR3 is 17 residues long. The trim removed 3 bases at V and 0 bases at J, leaving 7 bases unmatched. Germline CDR1 DFQATT, CDR2 SNEGSKA (reference sequence). This CDR3 is CSARGLADVSSYNEQFF. The CDR3 bases are TGCAGTGCTAGGGGACTAGCGGACGTGAGCTCCTACAATGAGCAGTTCTTC.

Many counts were recorded for this clonotype. This chain uses TRBV5-1 with TRBJ2-7; D unclear. CDR1 and CDR2 from the germline V gene are SGHRS and YFSETQ. V was cut by 2 bases and J by 3 bases, with 9 bases left in between. The CDR3 length is 13 residues. The DNA for the CDR3 is TGCGCCAGCAGCTTTCGTCCAAACTACGAGCAGTACTTC. Encoded protein: CASSFRPNYEQYF.

This clonotype was recorded many times. The chain uses TRBV20-1 and TRBJ1-5, with D tentatively TRBD1 (6 bases). This CDR3 contains 14 residues. Trimming removed 3 bases at V and 5 bases at J, with 14 bases between. The V gene's germline CDR1 is DFQATT and CDR2 SNEGSKA (reference sequence). The CDR3 coding sequence is TGCAGTGCTAGCGGACAGCTAGGGGATCAGCCCCAGCATTTT. It encodes CSASGQLGDQPQHF.

This clonotype was seen a few times. The chain has TRBV6-2 or TRBV6-3 and TRBJ2-1, with 10 bases that match TRBD2. The CDR3 has 15 amino acids. The germline gives CDR1 MNHEY, CDR2 SVGEGT. V trimming: 5 bases; J trimming: 7 bases; junction bases outside the gene matches: 8. The CDR3 bases are TGTGCCAGCAGTCCCAGCGGGAGGGCCTTGAATGAGCAGTTCTTC. Its protein product is CASSPSGRALNEQFF.

The table lists this clonotype with many counts. The V call is TRBV4-3, the J call TRBJ2-4; 8 bases fit TRBD2. The germline V gene has CDR1 LGHNA and CDR2 YSLEER. This CDR3 contains 17 residues. V trimming: 0 bases; J trimming: 0 bases; junction bases outside the gene matches: 4. The CDR3 sequence is CASSQDVLAGAKNIQYF. The CDR3 region has the DNA TGCGCCAGCAGCCAAGATGTCCTAGCGGGAGCCAAAAACATTCAGTACTTC.

CDR3 in DNA: TGCGCCAGCAGCTTGGAACCAGGGCGGACTGAAGCTTTCTTT. It is translated as CASSLEPGRTEAFF. The chain combines TRBV5-1 with TRBJ1-1, with D possibly TRBD1 on 5 matching bases. The CDR3 runs to 14 residues. V was trimmed by 0 bases and J by 5 bases, leaving 11 bases between them. Germline CDR1 is SGHRS and CDR2 is YFSETQ. The variable domain in full, with the rest retrieved from reference TRBV5-1 and TRBJ1-1, is KAGVTQTPRYLIKTRGQQVTLSCSPISGHRSVSWYQQTPGQGLQFLFEYFSETQRNKGNFPGRFSGRQFSNSRSEMNVSTLELGDSALYLCASSLEPGRTEAFFGQGTRLTVV.

The V gene is TRBV29-1, the J gene TRBJ2-6; D may be TRBD1 or TRBD2 (5 bases each). This CDR3 has 17 residues. V lost 8 bases and J lost 4, with 24 bases in between. Germline assignment: CDR1 SQVTM and CDR2 ANQGSEA. In nucleotides, the CDR3 is TGCAGCATCGGGGCCGAAGCATCCAGTGGGGGGGCCAACGTCCTGACTTTC. It translates to CSIGAEASSGGANVLTF.

The chain is built from TRBV20-1 and TRBJ2-1, with unresolved D. V lost 6 bases to trimming and J lost 6 bases, with 12 bases between them. CDR1 and CDR2 (germline): DFQATT, SNEGSKA (reference sequence). This CDR3 is 12 amino acids long. In DNA form, the CDR3 reads TGCAGTGCCCCTCAAAATACCAATGAGCAGTTCTTC. Encoded protein: CSAPQNTNEQFF.

This clonotype was seen many times. V is TRBV2 and J is TRBJ2-2, with D perhaps TRBD2 (5 bases). Germline CDR1 and CDR2: SNHLY and FYNNEI. The CDR3 consists of 14 residues. Trimming cost V 8 bases and J 4 bases, with 14 bases left between them. Written as DNA, the CDR3 is TGTGCCAGCGGTCTCCTAGCAGGCACCGGGGAGCTGTTTTTT. This sequence encodes CASGLLAGTGELFF.

This clonotype was counted a few times. The J gene is TRBJ2-3, the V gene TRBV25-1; unclear D gene. The CDR3 totals 12 residues. The germline V and J ends were trimmed by 8 bases and 2 bases, with 8 bases remaining between them. Germline loops: CDR1 MGHDK, CDR2 SYGVNS. The CDR3 DNA follows: TGTGCCAGCGATGGGAACACAGATACGCAGTATTTT. Amino acid sequence: CASDGNTDTQYF.

This clonotype was picked up a small number of times. The chain joins TRBV4-3 to TRBJ1-4; TRBD1 is a possible D gene (5 bases). The CDR3 has 13 residues. V was pared by 1 base and J by 11 bases, with 11 bases between. Germline V gives CDR1 LGHNA, CDR2 YSLEER. CDR3: CASSQAGGRKLFF. The CDR3 bases are TGCGCCAGCAGCCAAGCCGGGGGACGGAAACTGTTTTTT.

This clonotype was observed a handful of times. The genes are TRBV15 and TRBJ1-3; no clear D gene. Trimming removed 0 bases at V and 10 bases at J, with 7 bases between. The CDR3 runs 12 residues. CDR1 LNHNV and CDR2 YYDKDF come from the germline V gene (reference sequence). The CDR3 here is CATSREFGTIYF. The CDR3 region has the DNA TGTGCCACCAGCAGAGAATTTGGGACCATATATTTT.

This chain connects TRBV7-2 to TRBJ1-1, with a tentative D call TRBD1 (5 bases). The V gene's germline CDR1 is SGHTA and CDR2 FQGNSA. V lost 5 bases, J lost 1 base, and 11 bases lay in between. This CDR3 has 14 amino acids. The CDR3 here is CASSRLRENTEAFF. The CDR3, as DNA: TGTGCCAGCAGCCGTCTCAGGGAGAACACTGAAGCTTTCTTT.

The sample holds many counts of this clonotype. The chain couples TRBV6-2 or TRBV6-3 to TRBJ2-3; D not certain. There are 13 residues in the CDR3. Germline-derived CDR1 and CDR2 are MNHEY and SVGEGT. Trimming left V 6 bases short and J 0 bases short, with 7 bases between. CDR3 protein: CASRLDSTDTQYF. In DNA, the CDR3 is TGTGCCAGCAGACTCGATAGCACAGATACGCAGTATTTT.

This clonotype was recorded many times. The chain employs TRBV12-3 or TRBV12-4 and TRBJ2-7; TRBD2 is a possible D gene (6 bases). The V and J ends lost 3 bases and 0 bases respectively, with 12 bases between them. There are 15 residues in the CDR3. CDR3 bases: TGTGCCAGCAGTTTGGGCGGGGACCGCTCCTACGAGCAGTACTTC. Translated: CASSLGGDRSYEQYF.

The chain employs TRBV19 and TRBJ2-3; TRBD1 agrees at 7 bases. Germline lookup yields CDR1 LNHDA and CDR2 SQIVND (reference sequence). This CDR3 region has 15 residues. V shed 4 bases, J shed 2 bases, and the junction held 6 bases outside the gene matches. The CDR3 DNA follows: TGTGCCAGTAGTAAGGGGGCAGAGAACACAGATACGCAGTATTTT. It specifies CASSKGAENTDTQYF.

The rearrangement joins TRBV27 to TRBJ2-1, with TRBD2 matching 10 bases. Germline CDR1 reads MNHEY; CDR2 reads SMNVEV (reference sequence). The length of the CDR3 is 15 residues. V lost 5 bases, J lost 7 bases, and 8 bases stayed unmatched. Written as DNA, the CDR3 is TGTGCCAGCAGTACCCCTAGCGGGAGTGGGAATGAGCAGTTCTTC. Its protein is CASSTPSGSGNEQFF.

This clonotype was counted a few times. This chain uses TRBV6-5 with TRBJ1-3; D is perhaps TRBD1 (5 bases). V lost 0 bases and J lost 2, with 8 bases in between. CDR1 MNHEY and CDR2 SVGAGI come from the germline V gene. This CDR3 is 15 amino acids long. The CDR3 sequence: CASSYSSGTGNTIYF. In DNA, the CDR3 is TGTGCCAGCAGTTACTCGTCAGGGACTGGAAACACCATATATTTT.